These 21 T cell receptor beta chains were sequenced from one sample in a study of blood T cell repertoires in COVID-19. Profiling relied on immunoSEQ multiplex PCR, and the TCRdb table lists in-frame clones only, not all of them. The sample has about 63,000 clones, about 90% seen once. Sequences were obtained from peripheral blood. Every receptor here comes from a man aged 50 to 60 with active COVID-19.

The V call is TRBV6-5, the J call TRBJ1-3; D gene ambiguous. V was shortened by 6 bases and J by 0 bases, with 12 bases between the two germline ends. The CDR3 length is 15 residues. Germline V gene data show CDR1 as MNHEY and CDR2 as SVGAGI. The CDR3 spells CASRATANSGNTIYF. The CDR3 DNA reads as TGTGCCAGCAGGGCAACAGCCAACTCTGGAAACACCATATATTTT.

The chain recombines TRBV28 with TRBJ1-4; 7 bases align to TRBD1. The germline V gene encodes CDR1 MDHEN and CDR2 SYDVKM. The CDR3 runs to 13 residues. Trimming cost V 7 bases and J 13 bases; bases outside gene matches: 12. CDR3 residues: CASISKGARGLFF. Here the CDR3 DNA reads TGTGCCAGCATTAGTAAGGGGGCCCGAGGACTGTTTTTT.

The rearrangement uses TRBV11-3 and TRBJ2-5; 11 bases line up with TRBD2. The CDR3 contains 18 residues. V shed 1 base, J shed 4 bases, and the junction held 11 bases outside the gene matches. The germline V gene has CDR1 SGHNT and CDR2 YENEEA. The CDR3 sequence: CASSLVALGLAGGETQYF. The CDR3 DNA is TGTGCCAGCAGCTTAGTCGCCCTCGGGCTAGCGGGAGGAGAGACCCAGTACTTC.

This sequence joins TRBV6-6 and TRBJ1-5; tentatively, D is TRBD1 (6 bases). Trimming took 5 bases from V and 9 from J, leaving 26 bases between them. CDR1 and CDR2 (germline): MNHNY, SVGAGI (reference sequence). The CDR3 has 17 amino acids. The CDR3 region has the DNA TGTGCCAGCAGTCCCGAGGGAGGGGGTGCCATGTTGCGGCCCCAGCATTTT. It is translated as CASSPEGGGAMLRPQHF.

This chain links TRBV19 with TRBJ2-1; no clear D. The ends were cut back, 2 bases at V and 0 bases at J, with 8 bases in the middle. The CDR3 loop spans 15 amino acids. In germline, CDR1 is LNHDA, CDR2 SQIVND (reference sequence). CDR3 coding DNA: TGTGCCAGTAGTATAACGGGTCTCTCCTACAATGAGCAGTTCTTC. Translating gives CASSITGLSYNEQFF.

This chain joins TRBV11-2 and TRBJ2-1; 11 bases are a match to TRBD2. The CDR3 is made up of 16 amino acids. J lost 5 bases, V lost 3 bases, and 6 bases had no gene match. Looked up from germline, CDR1 is SGHAT and CDR2 is FQNNGV. The DNA of the CDR3 is TGTGCCAGCAGCTTTCCTACTAGCGGGGGAAACAATGAGCAGTTCTTC. The encoded protein is CASSFPTSGGNNEQFF.

The V call is TRBV9, the J call TRBJ2-2, with a tentative D call TRBD2 (5 bases). CDR1 is SGDLS, CDR2 YYNGEE, per germline. V was pared by 4 bases and J by 5 bases, with 15 bases between. This CDR3 is built from 15 residues. The CDR3 protein is CASSFGLEWTGELFF. CDR3 nucleotide sequence: TGTGCCAGCAGCTTCGGACTGGAATGGACCGGGGAGCTGTTTTTT.

The J gene is TRBJ2-1, the V gene TRBV6-4; 14 bases map to TRBD2. The CDR3 runs to 15 residues. J was trimmed by 10 bases and V by 4 bases; bases with no gene match: 6. CDR1 MRHNA and CDR2 SNTAGT come from the germline V gene. The CDR3 loop reads CASSVTSGRVTEQFF. CDR3 DNA sequence: TGTGCCAGCAGTGTGACTAGCGGGAGGGTCACGGAGCAGTTCTTC.

This chain links TRBV23-1 with TRBJ2-5; maybe TRBD1 (7 bases). TRBV23-1 is flagged as an ORF with uncertain function. This CDR3 has 17 residues. With 0 bases removed from V and 1 base from J, the gap between germline ends came to 15 bases. The chain's CDR3 is CASSQSTRGTVQETQYF. The CDR3, as DNA: TGCGCCAGCAGTCAATCAACCCGGGGGACAGTCCAAGAGACCCAGTACTTC.

This clone appeared once. The chain couples TRBV3-1 (or the pseudogene TRBV3-2) to TRBJ1-1, with D hard to call. Germline CDR1 LGHDT, CDR2 YNNKEL (reference sequence). V gave up 3 bases and J gave up 3 bases, with 5 bases separating them. CDR3 length: 12 amino acids. CDR3 coding DNA: TGTGCCAGCAGCCACCCTGACACTGAAGCTTTCTTT. Its protein is CASSHPDTEAFF.

This clone appeared a single time. The rearrangement links TRBV6-2 or TRBV6-3 to TRBJ2-7; 15 nucleotides line up with TRBD2. Germline V gene sequence: CDR1 MNHEY, CDR2 SVGEGT. This CDR3 contains 19 residues. Germline trimming cut 0 bases from V and 0 bases from J; bases unmatched to any gene: 6. DNA for the CDR3: TGTGCCAGCAGTTACTCGACTAGGACTAGCGGGAGGGCCTCCTACGAGCAGTACTTC. Protein: CASSYSTRTSGRASYEQYF.

V and J are TRBV7-3 and TRBJ2-3, with D perhaps TRBD1 (5 bases). Deletions cut 5 bases from V and 5 bases from J, with 11 bases between. The CDR3 covers 13 residues. Germline loops: CDR1 SGHTA, CDR2 FQGTGA. The CDR3 loop is CASSIQGRDTQYF. DNA of the CDR3: TGTGCCAGCAGCATTCAGGGAAGAGATACGCAGTATTTT.

The chain has TRBV9 and TRBJ2-2; TRBD2 aligns across 12 bases. Looked up from germline, CDR1 is SGDLS and CDR2 is YYNGEE. CDR3 length equals 17 residues. Trimming took 3 bases from V and 7 from J; bases not matched to a gene: 10. DNA of the CDR3: TGTGCCAGCAGCGCTAGCGGGAGGGCCGTTTTAAACGGGGAGCTGTTTTTT. Its translation: CASSASGRAVLNGELFF. Full variable domain (remainder filled in from reference TRBV9 and TRBJ2-2): DSGVTQTPKHLITATGQRVTLRCSPRSGDLSVYWYQQSLDQGLQFLIQYYNGEERAKGNILERFSAQQFPDLHSELNLSSLELGDSALYFCASSASGRAVLNGELFFGEGSRLTVL.

This chain joins TRBV3-1 (or the pseudogene TRBV3-2) and TRBJ2-1, with 9 bases matching TRBD2. Germline values: CDR1 LGHDT, CDR2 YNNKEL (reference sequence). V shed 0 bases and J 6 bases; nucleotides not matched to a gene: 12. CDR3 length equals 18 residues. The CDR3: CASSQEIIAGELGNEQFF. The CDR3 DNA is TGTGCCAGCAGCCAAGAAATTATAGCGGGAGAGCTTGGCAATGAGCAGTTCTTC.

The chain uses TRBV24-1 and TRBJ2-1; TRBD2 aligns across 11 bases. The V gene end was trimmed by 4 bases and the J gene end by 6 bases; junction bases not matched to a gene: 7. There are 16 residues in the CDR3. Germline loops: CDR1 KGHDR, CDR2 SFDVKD. The CDR3 bases are TGTGCCACCAGTGACCTTACTAGCGGGAGCCGCAATGAGCAGTTCTTC. Protein product: CATSDLTSGSRNEQFF.

CDR3 amino acids: CASSRDPSSYNEQFF. As DNA, the CDR3 is TGTGCCAGCAGTCGGGATCCGAGCTCCTACAATGAGCAGTTCTTC. The V and J genes are TRBV28 and TRBJ2-1; D is possibly TRBD2 (5 bases). The CDR3 contains 15 residues. Trimming pared 5 bases from V and 0 bases from J, leaving 11 bases between. Germline CDR1 and CDR2: MDHEN and SYDVKM. Complete variable domain (other parts from reference TRBV28 and TRBJ2-1): DVKVTQSSRYLVKRTGEKVFLECVQDMDHENMFWYRQDPGLGLRLIYFSYDVKMKEKGDIPEGYSVSREKKERFSLILESASTNQTSMYLCASSRDPSSYNEQFFGPGTRLTVL.

This sequence joins TRBV28 and TRBJ1-6; 12 bases map to TRBD1. CDR1 is MDHEN and CDR2 is SYDVKM in the germline V gene. V shed 3 bases, J shed 6 bases, and the junction held 6 bases outside the gene matches. CDR3 length equals 17 residues. CDR3 loop: CASSLPGQGAVNSPLHF. The CDR3 bases are TGTGCCAGCAGTTTGCCGGGACAGGGGGCGGTTAATTCACCCCTCCACTTT.

This clone was picked up one time. J is TRBJ2-2 and V is TRBV5-6; no firm D call. Germline V lookup: CDR1 SGHDT, CDR2 YYEEEE. Deletions cut 6 bases from V and 7 bases from J, with 13 bases between. The CDR3 consists of 13 residues. The CDR3 coding sequence is TGTGCCAGCACCTCCCTGCTAAGCGGGGAGCTGTTTTTT. This codes for CASTSLLSGELFF.

This clone was counted a few times. The V call is TRBV9, the J call TRBJ2-7; no firm D call. Trimming left V 0 bases short and J 1 base short, with 5 bases between. CDR3 length equals 13 residues. Germline loops: CDR1 SGDLS, CDR2 YYNGEE. In DNA, the CDR3 is TGTGCCAGCAGCGTAGGCACTTCCTACGAGCAGTACTTC. This codes for CASSVGTSYEQYF.

The chain has TRBV6-2 or TRBV6-3 and TRBJ2-1, with D unresolved. From germline, CDR1 is MNHEY and CDR2 SVGEGT. The CDR3 totals 15 residues. The V end lost 1 base, the J end lost 1 base, and 8 bases lay between the germline ends. The CDR3 region has the DNA TGTGCCAGCAGTTACTATGGCGGATCCTACAATGAGCAGTTCTTC. Translating gives CASSYYGGSYNEQFF.

The CDR3 DNA reads TGTGCCAGCAGTTTATCGCCTCAGGGAACCTACAATGAGCAGTTCTTC. This gives the protein CASSLSPQGTYNEQFF. The chain combines TRBV27 with TRBJ2-1, with D possibly matching TRBD1 (5 bases). CDR1 is MNHEY and CDR2 is SMNVEV in the germline V gene (reference sequence). The CDR3 length is 16 residues. Trimming removed 0 bases at V and 2 bases at J, with 11 bases between.